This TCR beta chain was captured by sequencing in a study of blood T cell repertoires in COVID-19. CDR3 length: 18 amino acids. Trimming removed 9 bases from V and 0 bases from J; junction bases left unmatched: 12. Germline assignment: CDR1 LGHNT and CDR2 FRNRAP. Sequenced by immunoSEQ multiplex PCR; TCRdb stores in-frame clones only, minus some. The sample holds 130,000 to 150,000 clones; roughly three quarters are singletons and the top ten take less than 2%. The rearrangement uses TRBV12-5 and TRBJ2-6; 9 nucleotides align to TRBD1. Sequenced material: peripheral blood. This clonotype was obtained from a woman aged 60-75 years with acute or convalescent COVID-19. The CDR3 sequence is CASGTGGQGSSGANVLTF. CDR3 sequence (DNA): TGTGCTAGCGGAACGGGGGGACAGGGAAGCTCTGGGGCCAACGTCCTGACTTTC.